Following are 22 T cell receptor beta chains from one sample sequenced in a study of cytomegalovirus exposure and HLA in healthy donors (dated 2017 in TCRdb). Libraries were made using the immunoSEQ multiplex PCR assay. A mixture of 60 forward primers for TCR Vbeta segments and 13 reverse primers for TCR Jbeta segments was used in the multiplex PCR. The source is immuneACCESS, and TCRdb retained only in-frame sequences with V and J called. Part of the clones is not carried over; for the studies checked, unresolved V genes explain less than half of this, and the remainder is unexplained. In this sample's table one finds 70,000 or so clones. The ten largest clones capture 2.4% of the sample. Material for sequencing was PBMCs. All receptors come from a female donor in good health and CMV-seropositive.

The V call is TRBV5-1, the J call TRBJ1-1; TRBD1 might be the D (6 bases). Germline-derived CDR1 and CDR2 are SGHRS and YFSETQ. There are 16 residues in the CDR3. V lost 2 bases, J lost 1 base, and 15 bases lay in between. CDR3 in DNA: TGCGCCAGCAGCTTTACCGCCGGGACACAGAACACTGAAGCTTTCTTT. The encoded protein is CASSFTAGTQNTEAFF. Full variable domain (outside the CDR3, taken from reference TRBV5-1 and TRBJ1-1): KAGVTQTPRYLIKTRGQQVTLSCSPISGHRSVSWYQQTPGQGLQFLFEYFSETQRNKGNFPGRFSGRQFSNSRSEMNVSTLELGDSALYLCASSFTAGTQNTEAFFGQGTRLTVV.

This chain uses TRBV18 with TRBJ1-2; the match to TRBD1 covers 7 bases. Per germline, CDR1 KGHSH and CDR2 LQKENI. The CDR3 runs 17 residues. With 5 bases clipped from V and 4 bases from J, the junction kept 16 bases outside the gene matches. CDR3 nucleotide sequence: TGTGCCAGCTCATCGCAGGTTCCCGGCAGGGGGTTCTATGGCTACACCTTC. Translated, it gives CASSSQVPGRGFYGYTF.

The rearrangement links TRBV19 to TRBJ1-2; D unresolved. V lost 5 bases to trimming and J lost 2 bases, with 15 bases between them. Germline V lookup: CDR1 LNHDA, CDR2 SQIVND (reference sequence). CDR3 length equals 15 residues. CDR3 sequence: CASSPNPQVNYGYTF. In DNA, the CDR3 is TGTGCCAGTAGTCCCAACCCCCAGGTCAACTATGGCTACACCTTC.

The chain uses TRBV18 and TRBJ1-5; no reliable D call. Trimming stripped 4 bases from V and 5 bases from J, with 15 bases between. The CDR3 loop spans 15 amino acids. Germline CDR1 KGHSH, CDR2 LQKENI. CDR3 in amino acids: CASSRMDGRDQPQHF. Written as DNA, the CDR3 is TGTGCCAGCTCACGCATGGACGGGAGAGATCAGCCCCAGCATTTT.

The chain employs TRBV7-6 and TRBJ2-5, with 8 positions matching TRBD1. The J segment lost 5 bases and the V segment lost 5 bases, leaving 1 base of the junction unmatched. This CDR3 comprises 12 residues. CDR1 SGHVS and CDR2 FNYEAQ come from the germline V gene. The CDR3 DNA is TGTGCCAGCAGCCGGACAGGGGAGACCCAGTACTTC. As protein: CASSRTGETQYF.

The chain is built from TRBV19 and TRBJ1-2; D uncertain. The CDR3 is 16 residues long. Looked up from germline, CDR1 is LNHDA and CDR2 is SQIVND (reference sequence). Trimming stripped 3 bases from V and 3 bases from J, with 17 bases between. The CDR3 protein is CASSIWVGFPDYGYTF. The CDR3 DNA reads as TGTGCCAGTAGTATTTGGGTCGGGTTTCCAGACTATGGCTACACCTTC.

The genes are TRBV6-5 and TRBJ2-7; 7 bases line up with TRBD2. CDR1 and CDR2 (germline): MNHEY, SVGAGI. The junction had 7 bases not matched to a gene; V was cut back by 0 bases and J by 2 bases. This CDR3 comprises 16 residues. The CDR3 protein is CASSYSIASGAYEQYF. The CDR3 DNA reads as TGTGCCAGCAGTTACTCGATCGCTAGCGGTGCCTACGAGCAGTACTTC.

This chain uses TRBV4-3 with TRBJ1-1, with TRBD1 as a possible D gene (5 bases). Trimming left V 3 bases short and J 0 bases short, with 11 bases between. CDR3 length: 15 residues. The germline V gene has CDR1 LGHNA and CDR2 YSLEER. The CDR3 nucleotides are TGCGCCAGCAGCCATTCGACAGTGATGAACACTGAAGCTTTCTTT. Its translation: CASSHSTVMNTEAFF.

This sequence joins TRBV28 and TRBJ1-1; 7 bases align to TRBD1. Per germline, CDR1 MDHEN and CDR2 SYDVKM. The ends lost 5 bases at V and 3 bases at J; junction bases unmatched: 15. The CDR3 runs to 17 residues. The CDR3: CASSPGTARGVDTEAFF. The CDR3, as DNA: TGTGCCAGCAGTCCTGGGACAGCCCGAGGGGTGGACACTGAAGCTTTCTTT.

The chain combines TRBV6-5 with TRBJ2-1; D may be TRBD1 (5 bases). Germline values: CDR1 MNHEY, CDR2 SVGAGI. The CDR3 sequence is 15 residues long. V was clipped by 0 bases and J by 3 bases, with 9 bases between them. The CDR3 protein is CASSYSGVGYNEQFF. The DNA of the CDR3 is TGTGCCAGCAGTTACTCAGGGGTGGGCTACAATGAGCAGTTCTTC.

V is TRBV28 and J is TRBJ2-7; D is unclear. Deletions cut 3 bases from V and 5 bases from J, with 8 bases between. The CDR3 has 12 residues. Germline V lookup: CDR1 MDHEN, CDR2 SYDVKM. The DNA of the CDR3 is TGTGCCAGCAGTTTGGTGCGTAACGAGCAGTACTTC. Amino acid sequence: CASSLVRNEQYF.

The V call is TRBV7-9, the J call TRBJ2-1, with 11 bases identical to TRBD2. Germline V gene sequence: CDR1 SEHNR, CDR2 FQNEAQ (reference sequence). The CDR3 extends over 14 amino acids. The V and J ends lost 3 bases and 8 bases, in that order; junction bases with no gene match: 3. The CDR3: CASSFVAGGDEQFF. CDR3 in DNA: TGTGCCAGCAGCTTCGTAGCGGGAGGGGATGAGCAGTTCTTC.

This chain uses TRBV11-2 with TRBJ1-5, with 10 nucleotides matching TRBD1. The length of the CDR3 is 19 residues. Trimming cost V 5 bases and J 5 bases; bases outside gene matches: 18. Germline CDR1 is SGHAT and CDR2 is FQNNGV. The CDR3 sequence is CASSARPRDRGRGDQPQHF. The CDR3 DNA is TGTGCCAGCAGCGCCCGTCCCCGGGACAGGGGACGAGGGGATCAGCCCCAGCATTTT.

The V call is TRBV6-4, the J call TRBJ1-5; tentative D call: TRBD1 (6 bases). Germline V gene sequence: CDR1 MRHNA, CDR2 SNTAGT. This CDR3 spans 13 amino acids. V was clipped by 4 bases and J by 9 bases, with 13 bases between them. CDR3 DNA: TGTGCCAGCAGTGGCAGCCCAGGGGCGCCCCAGCATTTT. Amino acid sequence: CASSGSPGAPQHF.

This chain uses TRBV2 with TRBJ1-2, with D tentatively TRBD1 (5 bases). With 0 bases removed from V and 2 bases from J, the gap between germline ends came to 7 bases. CDR1 and CDR2 from the germline V gene are SNHLY and FYNNEI. The CDR3 loop spans 14 amino acids. The CDR3 DNA follows: TGTGCCAGCAGTGAAGCCCCAGGGAACTATGGCTACACCTTC. Encoded protein: CASSEAPGNYGYTF.

V gene TRBV5-1 combines with J gene TRBJ2-6, with D possibly matching TRBD1 (7 bases). Trimming pared 6 bases from V and 4 bases from J, leaving 17 bases between. CDR3 size: 16 residues. Germline V CDR1 and CDR2: SGHRS, YFSETQ. For the CDR3, the DNA is TGCGCCAGCACCGCGGGAACAGGGGCCGGGGCCAACGTCCTGACTTTC. It yields the protein CASTAGTGAGANVLTF.

The gene calls are TRBV7-9 and TRBJ1-4; D may be TRBD1 (5 bases). Trimming took 4 bases from V and 7 from J, leaving 16 bases between them. The germline V gene has CDR1 SEHNR and CDR2 FQNEAQ (reference sequence). The CDR3 is 15 amino acids. The CDR3 is CASSSQQVPGEKLFF. The DNA of the CDR3 is TGTGCCAGCAGCTCCCAACAGGTTCCCGGTGAAAAACTGTTTTTT.

The rearrangement uses TRBV7-9 and TRBJ1-1; D uncertain. In germline, CDR1 is SEHNR, CDR2 FQNEAQ (reference sequence). The CDR3 runs to 13 residues. V shed 3 bases and J shed 4 bases, with 9 bases lying between them. CDR3 DNA: TGTGCCAGCAGCTTCGACGGGGTCACTGAAGCTTTCTTT. Encoded protein: CASSFDGVTEAFF.

V usage is TRBV30 and J usage is TRBJ2-7, with 15 positions matching TRBD2. V dropped 4 bases and J dropped 2; count of bases not matched to a gene: 6. Germline V gene sequence: CDR1 GTSNPN, CDR2 SVGIG (reference sequence). The CDR3 is 16 amino acids. The CDR3 DNA reads as TGTGCCTGGACCGGGACTAGCGGGAGGTCGGCCTACGAGCAGTACTTC. Its protein product is CAWTGTSGRSAYEQYF.

The V gene is TRBV18, the J gene TRBJ2-7; 7 bases are a match to TRBD2. Germline V gives CDR1 KGHSH, CDR2 LQKENI. Unmatched junction bases numbered 12, after V lost 2 bases and J lost 5 bases. This CDR3 has 16 amino acids. CDR3 nucleotide sequence: TGTGCCAGCTCACCAGGAGTCCCAGCGGGAACGGACGAGCAGTACTTC. Translated, it gives CASSPGVPAGTDEQYF.

The V call is TRBV28, the J call TRBJ1-2, with 10 bases lining up with TRBD1. The CDR3 totals 14 residues. CDR1 is MDHEN, CDR2 SYDVKM, per germline. The V and J ends lost 4 bases and 8 bases, in that order; junction bases with no gene match: 7. CDR3 bases: TGTGCCAGCAGTTCTCCCGGGACAGGGGAGGGCTACACCTTC. It encodes CASSSPGTGEGYTF.

For the CDR3, the DNA is TGTGCCACCTGGACTAGCGGGGAAACCAATGAGCAGTTCTTC. Translated, it gives CATWTSGETNEQFF. The chain employs TRBV19 and TRBJ2-1; 12 nucleotides align to TRBD2. This CDR3 is 14 amino acids long. The trim removed 10 bases at V and 6 bases at J, leaving 7 bases unmatched. Germline V gene sequence: CDR1 LNHDA, CDR2 SQIVND (reference sequence).